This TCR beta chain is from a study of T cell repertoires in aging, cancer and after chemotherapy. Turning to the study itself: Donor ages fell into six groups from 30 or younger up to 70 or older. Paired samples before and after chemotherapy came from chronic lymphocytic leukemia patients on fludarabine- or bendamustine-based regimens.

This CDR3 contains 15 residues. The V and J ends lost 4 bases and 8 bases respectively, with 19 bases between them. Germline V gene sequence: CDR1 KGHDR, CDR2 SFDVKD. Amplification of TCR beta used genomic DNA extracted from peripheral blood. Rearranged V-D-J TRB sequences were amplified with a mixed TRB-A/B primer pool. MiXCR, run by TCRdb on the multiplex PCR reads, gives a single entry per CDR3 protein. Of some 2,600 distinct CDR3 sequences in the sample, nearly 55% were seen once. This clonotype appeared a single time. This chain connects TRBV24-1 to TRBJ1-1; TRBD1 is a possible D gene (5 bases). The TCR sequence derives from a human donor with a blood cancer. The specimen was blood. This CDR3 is CATSDSTEGSFEAFF. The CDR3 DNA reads TGTGCCACCAGTGACTCGACAGAGGGATCCTTCGAAGCTTTCTTT.